This T cell receptor beta chain was captured by sequencing in a study of T cell changes during pregnancy in multiple sclerosis (dated by TCRdb to between 2018 and 2020). Regarding the complete study: Changes in the T cell repertoire over the course of pregnancy were examined in this study in women with multiple sclerosis.

As to this clone: Its target antigen remains unknown. Per-nucleotide qualities are absent, and no much larger clonotype sits a single base away.

To prepare the library, the immunoSEQ multiplex PCR assay was applied. TCRdb obtained this table from immuneACCESS and retained in-frame rearrangements with V and J assigned. These tables miss some clones; where compared with another copy, unresolved V genes account for less than half of the shortfall, and the remainder is unexplained. The sample data list 50,000 to 75,000 clones, and 75% to 95% of these were observed just once. In total, the top ten clones hold 1% to 1.5% of the sample. At the junction V is shortened by 1 base and J by 3 bases; bases outside the gene matches: 9. Including the terminal cysteine and phenylalanine, the CDR3 comprises 19 residues. Only the CDR3 portion is preserved as DNA: 57 bases, with reading frame beginning at the first base. Taken from the germline V gene, the CDR1 and CDR2 loops are LGHNA and YNFKEQ.

Sample: peripheral blood, taken after pregnancy. The TCR originated in a female donor in good health, enrolled as a control in a pregnancy study. The V and J genes are TRBV4-2 and TRBJ2-1; 13 central nucleotides agree with TRBD2. The CDR3 sequence is CASSQVRTSGGVDYNEQFF. The nucleotide sequence is given as TGTGCCAGCAGCCAAGTTAGGACTAGCGGGGGCGTTGACTACAATGAGCAGTTCTTC.